Below are 20 T cell receptor beta chains sequenced from a single sample in a study of T cell changes during pregnancy in multiple sclerosis. This table comes from immunoSEQ multiplex PCR, and its TCRdb copy is limited to in-frame clones, with some not included. Among 75,000 to 95,000 clones, nearly 95% were seen once, and the ten largest hold less than 0.15%. Sequencing used CD4+ T cells from peripheral blood mononuclear cells, obtained after pregnancy. Receptors originate from a female donor with multiple sclerosis, enrolled in a pregnancy study.

This chain joins TRBV7-8 and TRBJ2-2; possibly TRBD2 for D (7 bases). V was shortened by 5 bases and J by 7 bases, with 14 bases between the two germline ends. The CDR3 has 14 residues. The germline V gene encodes CDR1 SGHVS and CDR2 FQNEAQ. The CDR3 DNA sequence: TGTGCCAGCAGCCACTGGGGGGGCGGCGGGGAGCTGTTTTTT. It specifies CASSHWGGGGELFF.

The chain joins TRBV5-1 to TRBJ2-1, with 9 bases identical to TRBD1. This CDR3 contains 15 residues. Germline V lookup: CDR1 SGHRS, CDR2 YFSETQ. J gave up 3 bases and V 3 bases, and 4 bases lay outside the gene matches. CDR3 DNA sequence: TGCGCCAGCAGCTCCGGGACAGGGCACTACAATGAGCAGTTCTTC. Translation gives CASSSGTGHYNEQFF.

The rearrangement links TRBV5-1 to TRBJ2-5; 8 bases fit TRBD2. The germline CDR1 and CDR2 sequences are SGHRS and YFSETQ. J was trimmed by 5 bases and V by 0 bases; bases with no gene match: 6. The CDR3 sequence is 15 residues long. CDR3 nucleotides: TGCGCCAGCAGCTTGGCCGGGGGGGGCGGTGAGACCCAGTACTTC. Encoded protein: CASSLAGGGGETQYF.

The chain is built from TRBV7-9 and TRBJ2-1; 7 nucleotides align to TRBD2. The CDR3 extends over 16 amino acids. The germline V gene has CDR1 SEHNR and CDR2 FQNEAQ (reference sequence). V was pared by 6 bases and J by 4 bases, with 12 bases of the junction left unmatched. CDR3 sequence reads: CASRREGGSKYNEQFF. In DNA, the CDR3 is TGTGCCAGCAGAAGGGAAGGCGGGAGTAAGTACAATGAGCAGTTCTTC.

The chain carries TRBV28 and TRBJ1-3; D gene uncertain. V lost 3 bases to trimming and J lost 4 bases, with 10 bases between them. In germline, CDR1 is MDHEN, CDR2 SYDVKM. This CDR3 contains 14 residues. The CDR3 loop reads CASSLEDGGNTIYF. The CDR3 nucleotides are TGTGCCAGCAGTTTGGAGGACGGGGGAAACACCATATATTTT.

This clone was recorded a few times. This sequence joins TRBV28 and TRBJ2-7; 7 positions match TRBD2. Germline CDR1 MDHEN, CDR2 SYDVKM. The ends lost 6 bases at V and 4 bases at J; junction bases unmatched: 12. This CDR3 region has 15 residues. The CDR3 DNA sequence: TGTGCCAGCAGAGCGAGCGGGACCCCCCGTTACGAGCAGTACTTC. Translated, it gives CASRASGTPRYEQYF.

The chain uses TRBV9 and TRBJ1-2; possible D gene TRBD1, 5 bases. The V gene lost 3 bases and the J gene lost 7 bases, with 16 bases spanning the gap. This CDR3 comprises 14 residues. Germline assignment: CDR1 SGDLS and CDR2 YYNGEE. CDR3 sequence: CASSGGGRVSGYTF. Here the CDR3 DNA reads TGTGCCAGCAGCGGGGGGGGAAGAGTGAGTGGCTACACCTTC.

The chain combines TRBV7-6 with TRBJ2-3; 13 bases agree with TRBD2. CDR3 length equals 16 residues. Trimming cost V 6 bases and J 0 bases; bases outside gene matches: 3. Germline V CDR1 and CDR2: SGHVS, FNYEAQ. CDR3 DNA: TGTGCCAGCAGTTCACTAGCGGGAGGGAGCACAGATACGCAGTATTTT. Amino acid sequence: CASSSLAGGSTDTQYF. The full variable domain, rest sourced from reference TRBV7-6 and TRBJ2-3, is GAGVSQSPRYKVTKRGQDVALRCDPISGHVSLYWYRQALGQGPEFLTYFNYEAQQDKSGLPNDRFSAERPEGSISTLTIQRTEQRDSAMYRCASSSLAGGSTDTQYFGPGTRLTVL.

This chain uses TRBV9 with TRBJ2-5, with 7 nucleotides matching TRBD2. Trimming at V came to 5 bases and at J to 4 bases, leaving 8 bases not matched to a gene. The CDR3 is 14 amino acids. Germline V gene lookup returns CDR1 SGDLS and CDR2 YYNGEE. CDR3 sequence (DNA): TGTGCCAGCAGGACGGGGGGAGGGGCAGAGACCCAGTACTTC. This gives the protein CASRTGGGAETQYF.

The V and J genes are TRBV28 and TRBJ2-7, with 9 positions matching TRBD1. With 6 bases clipped from V and 3 bases from J, the junction kept 9 bases outside the gene matches. Germline V CDR1 and CDR2: MDHEN, SYDVKM. The CDR3 sequence is 15 residues long. The CDR3 region is CASRPRTGDHYEQYF. CDR3 bases: TGTGCCAGCAGGCCCAGGACAGGGGACCACTACGAGCAGTACTTC.

V is TRBV5-8 and J is TRBJ1-3; D is ambiguous. The V end was cut by 2 bases, the J end by 2 bases, with 8 bases between. This CDR3 contains 14 residues. The germline V gene encodes CDR1 SGHTS and CDR2 YDEGEE. CDR3 in amino acids: CASSFHGTGNTIYF. The CDR3 DNA reads as TGTGCCAGCAGCTTTCACGGGACTGGAAACACCATATATTTT.

The chain links TRBV10-2 to TRBJ2-3; D may be TRBD1 (7 bases). This CDR3 region has 16 residues. V was clipped by 3 bases and J by 5 bases, with 18 bases between them. Per the germline V gene, CDR1 is WSHSY and CDR2 is SAAADI. The CDR3 spells CASSDSGQGGRDTQYF. The CDR3 DNA reads TGCGCCAGCAGTGACTCTGGGCAGGGGGGAAGAGATACGCAGTATTTT.

The table lists this clone with a count of one. The chain couples TRBV5-4 to TRBJ1-2, with TRBD1 identical over 7 bases. Looked up from germline, CDR1 is SGHNT and CDR2 is YYREEE (reference sequence). V was pared by 2 bases and J by 2 bases, with 6 bases of the junction left unmatched. The CDR3 extends over 15 amino acids. The CDR3 DNA reads TGTGCCAGCAGCTTTCCGGGACAGATAAACTATGGCTACACCTTC. This translates into CASSFPGQINYGYTF.

This clone was seen once. The chain joins TRBV18 to TRBJ2-7, with D perhaps TRBD1 (6 bases). This CDR3 spans 14 amino acids. From germline, CDR1 is KGHSH and CDR2 LQKENI. Trimming cost V 2 bases and J 5 bases, with 13 bases left between them. The CDR3 here is CASSPTTGSDEQYF. CDR3 nucleotides: TGTGCCAGCTCACCAACAACAGGGTCGGACGAGCAGTACTTC.

The rearrangement uses TRBV6-6 and TRBJ2-7; D gene uncertain. Trimming took 4 bases from V and 6 from J, leaving 22 bases between them. This CDR3 spans 16 amino acids. CDR1 is MNHNY, CDR2 SVGAGI, per germline (reference sequence). The CDR3 DNA reads as TGTGCCAGCAGTTCCATGGCCCGGTCGGCGGAGCTCGAGCAGTACTTC. Translating it yields CASSSMARSAELEQYF.

The V gene is TRBV7-9, the J gene TRBJ2-3, with 10 bases lining up with TRBD2. Germline values: CDR1 SEHNR, CDR2 FQNEAQ (reference sequence). The CDR3 runs 16 residues. The junction had 6 bases not matched to a gene; V was cut back by 4 bases and J by 2 bases. CDR3 in DNA: TGTGCCAGCAGCTCCCGGACTAGCGGAATCACAGATACGCAGTATTTT. Its protein product is CASSSRTSGITDTQYF.

V and J are TRBV18 and TRBJ1-1; D is ambiguous. Trimming cost V 3 bases and J 2 bases, with 10 bases left between them. CDR3 length equals 14 residues. Germline V lookup: CDR1 KGHSH, CDR2 LQKENI. CDR3 nucleotides: TGTGCCAGCTCACCGAAGCGGACCAACACTGAAGCTTTCTTT. Translated, it gives CASSPKRTNTEAFF.

This clone was recorded only once. The chain recombines TRBV9 with TRBJ2-5, with 7 positions matching TRBD1. The junction had 3 bases not matched to a gene; V was cut back by 2 bases and J by 5 bases. The germline gives CDR1 SGDLS, CDR2 YYNGEE. The CDR3 covers 13 residues. The CDR3 loop is CASSVTGVETQYF. DNA for the CDR3: TGTGCCAGCAGCGTCACAGGGGTGGAGACCCAGTACTTC.

The J gene is TRBJ1-3, the V gene TRBV5-1, with TRBD1 matching over 7 bases. The CDR3 extends over 14 amino acids. J was trimmed by 4 bases and V by 2 bases; bases with no gene match: 3. Germline V gene lookup returns CDR1 SGHRS and CDR2 YFSETQ. This CDR3 is CASSLPGQGNTIYF. CDR3 bases: TGCGCCAGCAGCTTACCGGGACAGGGAAACACCATATATTTT. Full variable domain (outside the CDR3, taken from reference TRBV5-1 and TRBJ1-3): KAGVTQTPRYLIKTRGQQVTLSCSPISGHRSVSWYQQTPGQGLQFLFEYFSETQRNKGNFPGRFSGRQFSNSRSEMNVSTLELGDSALYLCASSLPGQGNTIYFGEGSWLTVV.

This clone was recorded once. The chain links TRBV27 to TRBJ2-3; D is perhaps TRBD1 (5 bases). Trimming removed 3 bases from V and 9 bases from J, with 10 bases in between. This CDR3 is 12 amino acids long. Germline CDR1 MNHEY, CDR2 SMNVEV (reference sequence). This CDR3 reads CASSFGAGTQYF. CDR3 sequence (DNA): TGTGCCAGCAGTTTTGGGGCTGGGACGCAGTATTTT.